This T cell receptor beta chain was sequenced for a study of blood T cell repertoires in COVID-19. Study-wide background: From the United States, Italy and Spain came samples of acute and convalescent COVID-19.

CDR1 and CDR2 from the germline V gene are LNHDA and SQIVND (reference sequence). V lost 6 bases and J lost 9, with 11 bases in between. CDR3 length equals 12 residues. The method was immunoSEQ multiplex PCR; TCRdb's version includes in-frame clones alone and lacks a portion of them. This sample has approximately 68,000 clones; 80% to 90% occur once, and the top ten carry about 6.6%. The clonotype originates from a man between 50 and 59 years old with active COVID-19. The gene calls are TRBV19 and TRBJ1-4, with D hard to call. The sequenced material came from peripheral blood. This CDR3 reads CASRPENQKLFF. The DNA for the CDR3 is TGTGCCAGTAGACCCGAGAATCAAAAACTGTTTTTT. The complete variable domain, with remaining parts taken from reference TRBV19 and TRBJ1-4, reads DGGITQSPKYLFRKEGQNVTLSCEQNLNHDAMYWYRQDPGQGLRLIYYSQIVNDFQKGDIAEGYSVSREKKESFPLTVTSAQKNPTAFYLCASRPENQKLFFGSGTQLSVL.